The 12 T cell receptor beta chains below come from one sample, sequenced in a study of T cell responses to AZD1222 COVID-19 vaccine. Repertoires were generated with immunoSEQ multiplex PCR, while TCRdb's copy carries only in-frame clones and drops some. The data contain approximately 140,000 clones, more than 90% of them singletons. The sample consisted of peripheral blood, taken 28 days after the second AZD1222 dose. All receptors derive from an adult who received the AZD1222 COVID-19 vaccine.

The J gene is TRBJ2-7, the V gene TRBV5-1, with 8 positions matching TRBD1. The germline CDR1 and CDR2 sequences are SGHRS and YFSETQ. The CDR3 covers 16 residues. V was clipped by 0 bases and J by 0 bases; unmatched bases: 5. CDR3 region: CASSLAGTGPSYEQYF. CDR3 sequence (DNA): TGCGCCAGCAGCTTGGCCGGGACAGGACCCTCCTACGAGCAGTACTTC.

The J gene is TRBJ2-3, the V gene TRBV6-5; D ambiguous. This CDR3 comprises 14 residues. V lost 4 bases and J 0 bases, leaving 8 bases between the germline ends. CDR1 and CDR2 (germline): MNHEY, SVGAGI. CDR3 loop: CASSLGPSTDTQYF. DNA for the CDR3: TGTGCCAGCAGTTTGGGTCCCAGCACAGATACGCAGTATTTT.

The CDR3 sequence is CASSSVNQPQHF. The CDR3 nucleotides are TGTGCCAGCAGTTCCGTCAATCAGCCCCAGCATTTT. The chain recombines TRBV28 with TRBJ1-5; the D is unclear. CDR3 length: 12 residues. Germline CDR1 and CDR2: MDHEN and SYDVKM. V was clipped by 4 bases and J by 3 bases, with 4 bases between them. Combining the CDR3 with reference TRBV28 and TRBJ1-5 gives the whole variable domain DVKVTQSSRYLVKRTGEKVFLECVQDMDHENMFWYRQDPGLGLRLIYFSYDVKMKEKGDIPEGYSVSREKKERFSLILESASTNQTSMYLCASSSVNQPQHFGDGTRLSIL.

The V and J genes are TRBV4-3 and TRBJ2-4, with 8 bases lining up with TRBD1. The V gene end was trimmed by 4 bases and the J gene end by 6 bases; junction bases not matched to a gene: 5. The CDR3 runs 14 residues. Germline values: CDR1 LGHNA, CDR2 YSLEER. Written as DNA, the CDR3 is TGCGCCAGCAGCCCAGGAACAGGGGGAAACATTCAGTACTTC. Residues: CASSPGTGGNIQYF.

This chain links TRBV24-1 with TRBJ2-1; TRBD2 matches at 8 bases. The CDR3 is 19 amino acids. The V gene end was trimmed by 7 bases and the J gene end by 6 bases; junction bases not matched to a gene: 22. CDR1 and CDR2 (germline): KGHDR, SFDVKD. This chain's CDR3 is CATSETKMRIAGRSNEQFF. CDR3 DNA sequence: TGTGCCACCAGCGAAACCAAAATGCGAATAGCGGGGAGGTCCAATGAGCAGTTCTTC.

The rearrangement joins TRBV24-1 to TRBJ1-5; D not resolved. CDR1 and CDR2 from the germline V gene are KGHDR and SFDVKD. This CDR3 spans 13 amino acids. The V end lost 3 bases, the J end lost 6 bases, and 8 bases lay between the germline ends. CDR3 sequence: CATSDRRAQPQHF. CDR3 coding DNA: TGTGCCACCAGTGATCGGAGGGCTCAGCCCCAGCATTTT.

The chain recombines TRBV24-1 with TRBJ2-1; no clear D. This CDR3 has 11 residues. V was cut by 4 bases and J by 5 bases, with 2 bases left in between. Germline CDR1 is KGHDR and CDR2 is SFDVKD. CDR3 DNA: TGTGCCACCAGTGAACACAATGAGCAGTTCTTC. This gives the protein CATSEHNEQFF.

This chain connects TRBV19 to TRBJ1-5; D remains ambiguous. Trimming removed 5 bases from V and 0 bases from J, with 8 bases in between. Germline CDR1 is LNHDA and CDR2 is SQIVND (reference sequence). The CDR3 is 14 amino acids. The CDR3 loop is CASSEQVSNQPQHF. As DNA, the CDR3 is TGTGCCAGTAGTGAGCAGGTTAGCAATCAGCCCCAGCATTTT.

CDR3 in DNA: TGTGCCAGTAGCCAACGAGTGGATCAAGAGACCCAGTACTTC. Its translation is CASSQRVDQETQYF. The V and J genes are TRBV19 and TRBJ2-5; D not resolved. V lost 6 bases and J lost 2, with 13 bases in between. The CDR3 is 14 amino acids. Germline V lookup: CDR1 LNHDA, CDR2 SQIVND (reference sequence).

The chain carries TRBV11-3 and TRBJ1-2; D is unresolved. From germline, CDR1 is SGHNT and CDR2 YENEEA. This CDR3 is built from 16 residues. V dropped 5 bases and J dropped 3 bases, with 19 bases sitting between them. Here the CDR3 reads CASSPPTDPLYYGYTF. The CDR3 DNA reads TGTGCCAGCAGCCCACCGACGGACCCACTATACTATGGCTACACCTTC.

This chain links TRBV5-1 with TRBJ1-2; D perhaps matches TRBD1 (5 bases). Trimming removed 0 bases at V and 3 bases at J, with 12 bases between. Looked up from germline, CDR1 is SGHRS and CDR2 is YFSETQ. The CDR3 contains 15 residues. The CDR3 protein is CASSLDDSYHYGYTF. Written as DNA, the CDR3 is TGCGCCAGCAGCTTGGATGACAGTTATCACTATGGCTACACCTTC.

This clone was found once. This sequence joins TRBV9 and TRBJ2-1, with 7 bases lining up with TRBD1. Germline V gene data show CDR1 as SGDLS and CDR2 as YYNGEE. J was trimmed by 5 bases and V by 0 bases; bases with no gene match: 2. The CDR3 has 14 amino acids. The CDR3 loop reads CASSVAGQNNEQFF. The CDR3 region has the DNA TGTGCCAGCAGCGTAGCGGGACAGAACAATGAGCAGTTCTTC.